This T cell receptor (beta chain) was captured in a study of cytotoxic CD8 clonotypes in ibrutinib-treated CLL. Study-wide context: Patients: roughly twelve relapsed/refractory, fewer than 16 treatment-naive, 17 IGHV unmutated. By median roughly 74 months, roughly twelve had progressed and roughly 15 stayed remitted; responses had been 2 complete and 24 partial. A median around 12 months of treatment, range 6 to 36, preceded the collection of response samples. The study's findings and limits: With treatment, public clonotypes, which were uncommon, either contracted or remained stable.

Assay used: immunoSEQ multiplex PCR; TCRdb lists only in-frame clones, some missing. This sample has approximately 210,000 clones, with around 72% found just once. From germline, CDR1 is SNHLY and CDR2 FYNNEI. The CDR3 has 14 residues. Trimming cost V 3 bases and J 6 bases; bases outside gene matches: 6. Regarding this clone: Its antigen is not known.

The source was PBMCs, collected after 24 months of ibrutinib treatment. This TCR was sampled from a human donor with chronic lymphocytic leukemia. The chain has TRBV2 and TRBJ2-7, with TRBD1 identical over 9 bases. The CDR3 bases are TGTGCCAGCAGTGACGACAGGGGGTTTCGCGAGCAGTACTTC. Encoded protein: CASSDDRGFREQYF.